This TCR beta chain was recorded in a study of T cell responses to AZD1222 COVID-19 vaccine. General study points: Recipients of two AZD1222 doses showed rising Spike-specific TCR breadth and depth.

Clones were sequenced by immunoSEQ multiplex PCR, and TCRdb holds only the in-frame ones, with some missing. The sample lists about 150,000 clones; roughly nine tenths were seen once. This CDR3 contains 15 residues. On this clone itself: Its antigen is still unknown.

V gene TRBV21-1 combines with J gene TRBJ1-2; no check of the table's D call, TRBD1, against the DNA was made. TRBV21-1 is a listed pseudogene. The sample consisted of peripheral blood, taken 28 days after the second AZD1222 dose. The sequence came from an adult who received the AZD1222 COVID-19 vaccine. CDR3 residues: CASSKGTGDNYGYTF. CDR3 bases: TGTGCCAGCAGCAAAGGGACAGGCGATAACTATGGCTACACCTTC.